A selection of T cell receptor beta chains follows, all from one sample in a study of cytomegalovirus exposure and HLA in healthy donors. The table came from immunoSEQ multiplex PCR; TCRdb's copy has only in-frame clones and leaves some out. The repertoire holds about 160,000 clones, with more than 60% as singletons. The sample was PBMCs. These receptors came from a woman in her 50s in good health and CMV-seropositive. The CDR3 runs from the conserved cysteine through the conserved F or W. The D gene is left open where the match is weak. Clone sizes are given selectively: once, few, many, or a class where the clone is expanded.

V gene,D gene,J gene,clone size,CDR3 DNA,CDR3 protein
TRBV4-3,-,TRBJ2-3,-,TGCGCCAGCAGCATCGGGGAAGAGAGCACAGATACGCAGTATTTT,CASSIGEESTDTQYF
TRBV18,-,TRBJ1-1,-,TGTGCCAGCTCACCATCGACAGCCACTGAAGCTTTCTTT,CASSPSTATEAFF
TRBV19,TRBD1,TRBJ1-1,-,TGTGCCAGTAGGGGGACAGGGCAAGTTGAAGCTTTCTTT,CASRGTGQVEAFF
TRBV6-5,-,TRBJ1-2,once,TGTGCCAGCAGCCGTGGACAGAGTGACTATGGCTACACCTTC,CASSRGQSDYGYTF
TRBV28,-,TRBJ2-3,-,TGTGCCAGCAGCGAACCGACAGGCACAGATACGCAGTATTTT,CASSEPTGTDTQYF
TRBV7-2,-,TRBJ1-2,once,TGTGCCAGCAGCTTAGACGGGGGAGGCTATGGCTACACCTTC,CASSLDGGGYGYTF
TRBV30,-,TRBJ1-6,-,TGTGCCTGGACTTGGGGGGATAGGGGCTCACCCCTCCACTTT,CAWTWGDRGSPLHF
TRBV15,-,TRBJ1-1,-,TGTGCCACCAGCAGAGATAACGGAGACACTGAAGCTTTCTTT,CATSRDNGDTEAFF
TRBV28,-,TRBJ1-2,-,TGTGCCAGCAGCACGGGGGGTGCCTATGGCTACACCTTC,CASSTGGAYGYTF
TRBV6-1,-,TRBJ1-6,-,TGTGCCAGCAACACGGAGGACGGTTTTAATTCACCCCTCCACTTT,CASNTEDGFNSPLHF
TRBV5-1,-,TRBJ1-1,-,TGCGCCAGCAGCTTGGAGTTAGCAGGGAATACTGAAGCTTTCTTT,CASSLELAGNTEAFF
TRBV6-5,-,TRBJ1-5,-,TGTGCCAGCAGCCCAACTACAGGGAGTCAGCCCCAGCATTTT,CASSPTTGSQPQHF
TRBV5-5,TRBD1,TRBJ2-7,-,TGTGCCAGCAGCCCTCAGGGGGCTCCAATTTACGAGCAGTACTTC,CASSPQGAPIYEQYF
TRBV4-2,-,TRBJ1-3,-,TGTGCCAGCAGCCAAGGGTTGGCCGCCATATATTTT,CASSQGLAAIYF
TRBV4-2,-,TRBJ1-1,few,TGTGCCAGCAGTCTCCGAGTGTGGAACACTGAAGCTTTCTTT,CASSLRVWNTEAFF
TRBV18,-,TRBJ2-7,-,TGTGCCAGCTCGCGACGGAGCTCCTACGAGCAGTACTTC,CASSRRSSYEQYF
TRBV5-1,-,TRBJ1-1,-,TGCGCCAGCAGGGGAGAGAACACTGAAGCTTTCTTT,CASRGENTEAFF
TRBV5-1,TRBD2,TRBJ2-5,-,TGCGCCAGCAGCTTCAGCGGGGGGCCGGGGGAGACCCAGTACTTC,CASSFSGGPGETQYF
TRBV7-9,-,TRBJ2-4,few,TGTGCCAGCAGTCCGGCCCCAGGACAGATCCTAGCCAAAAACATTCAGTACTTC,CASSPAPGQILAKNIQYF
TRBV19,-,TRBJ1-4,-,TGTGCCAGTAGGAACGTCCGGTTTGGGGGCGACGGTGAAAAACTGTTTTTT,CASRNVRFGGDGEKLFF
TRBV19,TRBD1,TRBJ1-1,-,TGTGCCAGTAGGGGGACAGGGGGCGGCACTGAAGCTTTCTTT,CASRGTGGGTEAFF
TRBV5-1,TRBD1,TRBJ2-2,once,TGCGCCAGCAGCTCGGGACAGGGGGTGCCCGGGGAGCTGTTTTTT,CASSSGQGVPGELFF
TRBV6-6,-,TRBJ1-2,-,TGTGCCAGCAGTCCTGGAGAATATGGCTACACCTTC,CASSPGEYGYTF
TRBV19,-,TRBJ2-5,few,TGTGCCAGTAGTATAGCTAGCCAAGAGACCCAGTACTTC,CASSIASQETQYF